The subject of this entry is one TCR beta chain. Its antigen is currently not known. Per-nucleotide qualities are absent, and no much larger clonotype sits a single base away. TCRbeta CDR3 regions were amplified from genomic DNA using the immunoSEQ Assay, a bias-controlled multiplex PCR. As for the original processing: The number of nucleated cells in each sample was estimated by amplification of reference gene primers within the assay. To quantify the absolute abundance of each unique TCRbeta CDR3 rearrangement, sequence reads were collapsed and filtered. For each sample, productive Simpson clonality was calculated as the square root of Simpson's diversity index across productive rearrangements. TCRdb mirrors the immuneACCESS table, restricted to in-frame sequences. Some clones are absent from its copies; in checked studies, under half trace to an unresolved V gene, and the reason for the others is unknown. V, J and clone size reflect that table, while D and trimming were determined from the DNA. The sample contains some 83,000 clones, about 85% of them found a single time. The top ten constitute less than 6% of the sample.

V is reduced by 0 bases and J by 6 bases, leaving a spacing of 10 bases between them. Looking up the germline V gene (reference sequence) yields CDR1 SGHNT and CDR2 YYREEE. The CDR3 sequence holds 14 residues, the cysteine and phenylalanine included. Only the CDR3 DNA stays, 42 bases, in frame from base 1. The collaborating institutions used their own protocols to collect whole blood in K2EDTA tubes. For TCRbeta analysis, collaborators shipped samples as frozen whole blood, isolated PBMCs, or DNA extracted from either of those sample types. This sample was taken from a study of blood T cell repertoires in COVID-19 (dated by TCRdb to about 2020). Notes on the research overall: Samples covering the acute and convalescent phases of COVID-19 were provided by collaborators in the United States, Italy and Spain. The sample metadata nearly always contained a de-identified subject ID, COVID-19 status, age in years and sex. Deeply sampled blood TCRbeta repertoires from subjects exposed to, actively infected with, or recovered from COVID-19 were included in the dataset. The material from the prospective study consisted of cDNA or gDNA derived from T cells, B-cell-depleted T cells, or PBMCs. The samples were drawn from the first 160 participants of the ongoing ImmuneRACE study and from over 950 subjects provided by 6 global collaborators. HLA class I and class II types, where available, came from metadata supplied by the sample provider rather than from assay-based typing. A freely available public database, intended as a resource for researchers studying the immune response to SARS-CoV-2, is where the repertoires were released. Beyond this particular receptor, the publication reports: The amount of clinical and demographic metadata varied by source and participant and was provided uncurated.

Recombination linked TRBV5-4 to TRBJ2-1; the best D guess is TRBD1, with 5 bases matching. This receptor was obtained from a man between 60 and 75 years old with active or convalescent COVID-19. Sequencing was carried out using peripheral blood. The DNA is as follows: TGTGCCAGCAGCTTGGGGGTCAGGGCCAATGAGCAGTTCTTC. Translated, this gives CASSLGVRANEQFF.